A selection of T cell receptor beta chains follows, all from one sample in a study of cytomegalovirus exposure and HLA in healthy donors. Generated by immunoSEQ multiplex PCR, the TCRdb table keeps only in-frame clones and is missing some. The data hold 85,000 to 130,000 clones, with 70% to 75% observed a single time. The sample consisted of PBMCs. All receptors derive from a female donor in good health and CMV-seronegative. The CDR3 runs from the conserved cysteine through the conserved F or W. The D gene is left open where the match is weak.

V gene | CDR3 length | D gene | CDR3 protein
TRBV10-2 | 14 | . | CASIEAGSPYEQYF
TRBV15 | 14 | TRBD1 | CATSIDRGQQPQHF
TRBV5-8 | 14 | . | CASSLAAGGSPLHF
TRBV20-1 | 11 | . | CSAFLTGSYTF
TRBV5-4 | 16 | . | CASSSRRTEPRDEQYF
TRBV7-8 | 18 | TRBD2 | CASSLGTRSGRIADTQYF
TRBV5-1 | 14 | TRBD2 | CASSAGLAAYEQYF
TRBV12-5 | 15 | TRBD2 | CASVALAGVTNEQFF
TRBV29-1 | 13 | . | CSVAHTGYTEAFF
TRBV2 | 13 | . | CAIQDPGDSPLHF
TRBV30 | 14 | . | CAWSAIGENQPQHF
TRBV21-1 | 16 | . | CASSKVSRGRPYGYTF
TRBV19 | 13 | . | CASNTDSTDTQYF
TRBV7-9 | 16 | . | CASSLASGRGDEKLFF